These 14 T cell receptor beta chains were all obtained from the same sample, sequenced in a study of cytomegalovirus exposure and HLA in healthy donors. The PCR employed 60 Vbeta primers together with 13 Jbeta primers. Profiled with immunoSEQ multiplex PCR; TCRdb holds only in-frame clones, not every one. The sample records tens of thousands of clones, 75% being singletons. Sample: PBMCs. The receptors here all came from a man between 60 and 75 years old in good health and CMV-seropositive.

The chain carries TRBV9 and TRBJ2-3; 11 bases are a match to TRBD2. With 6 bases clipped from V and 7 bases from J, the junction kept 13 bases outside the gene matches. Germline CDR1 SGDLS, CDR2 YYNGEE. The CDR3 sequence is 16 residues long. CDR3 nucleotides: TGTGCCAGCAATGAGGTAGCGGGAGGGCCTCTTAATACGCAGTATTTT. Translation: CASNEVAGGPLNTQYF.

This chain connects TRBV25-1 to TRBJ2-2; a weak D match, TRBD2 (6 bases). Trimming pared 1 base from V and 5 bases from J, leaving 14 bases between. The CDR3 runs to 16 residues. Germline V gene sequence: CDR1 MGHDK, CDR2 SYGVNS. The CDR3 spells CASSESGSGRTGELFF. DNA of the CDR3: TGTGCCAGCAGTGAATCGGGCAGTGGGAGGACCGGGGAGCTGTTTTTT.

The CDR3 DNA follows: TGTGCCAGCATCAAGGGACAGGGAGTACTCACAGATACGCAGTATTTT. It codes for CASIKGQGVLTDTQYF. The rearrangement links TRBV7-2 to TRBJ2-3; 9 bases are shared with TRBD1. Losses at the gene ends were 7 bases for V and 2 bases for J; bases not matched to a gene: 10. The CDR3 sequence is 16 residues long. In germline, CDR1 is SGHTA, CDR2 FQGNSA.

The chain recombines TRBV6-1 with TRBJ2-5; 7 nucleotides agree with TRBD2. V lost 3 bases to trimming and J lost 11 bases; unmatched junction nucleotides: 9. This CDR3 comprises 13 residues. The V gene's germline CDR1 is MNHNS and CDR2 SASEGT. The CDR3 loop is CASSEAGVGEQYF. In DNA, the CDR3 is TGTGCCAGCAGTGAGGCGGGAGTCGGAGAGCAGTACTTC.

The chain has TRBV6-6 and TRBJ2-1; 8 nucleotides agree with TRBD2. CDR1 and CDR2 (germline): MNHNY, SVGAGI (reference sequence). The CDR3 is 16 amino acids. J lost 8 bases, V lost 6 bases, and 15 bases had no gene match. The CDR3 nucleotides are TGTGCCAGCAGGAAGATGACGGGACTAGACGTCGATGAGCAGTTCTTC. Translating it yields CASRKMTGLDVDEQFF.

The gene calls are TRBV5-4 and TRBJ1-4; 9 bases match TRBD1. Trimming removed 7 bases from V and 7 bases from J; junction bases left unmatched: 17. Germline CDR1 and CDR2: SGHNT and YYREEE (reference sequence). This CDR3 comprises 17 residues. The CDR3 nucleotides are TGTGCCAGCTCTCATGGGGGACAGGGCGGAAAAAGTGAAAAACTGTTTTTT. This sequence encodes CASSHGGQGGKSEKLFF.

CDR3 bases: TGTGCCAGCAGCTTGGTCGGACTAGCATTCAATGAGCAGTTCTTC. This translates into CASSLVGLAFNEQFF. The V gene is TRBV5-5, the J gene TRBJ2-1; 8 bases fit TRBD2. Germline-derived CDR1 and CDR2 are SGHKS and YYEKEE (reference sequence). This CDR3 region has 15 residues. V shed 0 bases and J 6 bases; nucleotides not matched to a gene: 5.

This clone was observed a few times. The rearrangement links TRBV4-1 to TRBJ1-4; D remains unclear. The germline V gene has CDR1 MGHRA and CDR2 YSYEKL. Trimming pared 0 bases from V and 0 bases from J, leaving 20 bases between. The CDR3 consists of 20 residues. The CDR3 nucleotides are TGCGCCAGCAGCCAAGATACCGCGGGCGGCGGAAGGGCAACTAATGAAAAACTGTTTTTT. Its translation is CASSQDTAGGGRATNEKLFF.

This chain connects TRBV15 to TRBJ2-1, with D perhaps matching TRBD1 (5 bases). With 1 base removed from V and 2 bases from J, the gap between germline ends came to 12 bases. CDR1 and CDR2 (germline): LNHNV, YYDKDF (reference sequence). The length of the CDR3 is 16 residues. CDR3 coding DNA: TGTGCCACCAGCAGAGGGGGCCTGAAGCCCTACAATGAGCAGTTCTTC. Amino acid sequence: CATSRGGLKPYNEQFF. The variable domain in full, with the rest retrieved from reference TRBV15 and TRBJ2-1, is DAMVIQNPRYQVTQFGKPVTLSCSQTLNHNVMYWYQQKSSQAPKLLFHYYDKDFNNEADTPDNFQSRRPNTSFCFLDIRSPGLGDTAMYLCATSRGGLKPYNEQFFGPGTRLTVL.

The V and J genes are TRBV5-4 and TRBJ2-2, with TRBD1 matching over 9 bases. Looked up from germline, CDR1 is SGHNT and CDR2 is YYREEE (reference sequence). V lost 5 bases to trimming and J lost 6 bases; unmatched junction nucleotides: 11. CDR3 size: 16 residues. The CDR3 protein is CASSFLGTGIPGELFF. The CDR3 DNA follows: TGTGCCAGCAGTTTCCTCGGGACAGGGATCCCCGGGGAGCTGTTTTTT.

The J gene is TRBJ1-1, the V gene TRBV4-1, with TRBD1 as a possible D gene (6 bases). The CDR3 totals 14 residues. Germline V gene sequence: CDR1 MGHRA, CDR2 YSYEKL. V gave up 1 base and J gave up 4 bases, with 10 bases separating them. The CDR3 sequence is CASSQGDIGTEAFF. CDR3 nucleotides: TGCGCCAGCAGCCAAGGGGACATTGGCACTGAAGCTTTCTTT.

About this clone: A junction boundary mismatches the germline segment, possibly from a read error. V and J are TRBV4-1 and TRBJ1-2; 9 nucleotides agree with TRBD1. The length of the CDR3 is 13 residues. The germline V gene has CDR1 MGHRA and CDR2 YSYEKL. The CDR3 is CASSQIGDRARAF. CDR3 DNA sequence: TGCGCCAGCAGCCAGATAGGGGACAGGGCACGCGCCTTC.

This chain links TRBV7-9 with TRBJ2-5; 7 bases fit TRBD2. Unmatched junction bases numbered 21, after V lost 5 bases and J lost 3 bases. The CDR3 is made up of 19 amino acids. The germline gives CDR1 SEHNR, CDR2 FQNEAQ (reference sequence). CDR3 DNA sequence: TGTGCCAGCAGCACAATCTGGAGGCGAGCGGGGTTGGGAGAAGAGACCCAGTACTTC. It yields the protein CASSTIWRRAGLGEETQYF.

This chain joins TRBV5-4 and TRBJ1-5; D unresolved. The V gene's germline CDR1 is SGHNT and CDR2 YYREEE (reference sequence). The CDR3 loop spans 15 amino acids. V lost 0 bases and J lost 0, with 7 bases in between. The CDR3 bases are TGTGCCAGCAGCTTGGGACTAGATAGCAATCAGCCCCAGCATTTT. Translated, it gives CASSLGLDSNQPQHF.